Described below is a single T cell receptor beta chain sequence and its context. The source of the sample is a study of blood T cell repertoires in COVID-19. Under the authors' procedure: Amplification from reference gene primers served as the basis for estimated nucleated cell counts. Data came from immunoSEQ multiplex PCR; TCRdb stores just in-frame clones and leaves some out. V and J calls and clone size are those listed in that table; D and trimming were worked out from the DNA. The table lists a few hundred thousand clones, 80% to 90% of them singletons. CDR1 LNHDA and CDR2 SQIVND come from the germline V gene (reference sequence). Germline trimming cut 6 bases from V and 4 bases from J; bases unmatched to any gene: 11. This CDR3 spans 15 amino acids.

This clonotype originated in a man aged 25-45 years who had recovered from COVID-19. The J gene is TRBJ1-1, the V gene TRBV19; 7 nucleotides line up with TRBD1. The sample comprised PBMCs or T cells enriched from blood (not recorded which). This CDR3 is CASRKGTVLGTEAFF. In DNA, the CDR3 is TGTGCCAGTAGGAAAGGGACAGTGTTGGGCACTGAAGCTTTCTTT.